Each of the 7 T cell receptor beta chains below was sequenced from the same sample in a study of shared clonotypes between healthy human individuals. Method: immunoSEQ multiplex PCR; TCRdb's copy keeps in-frame clones and lacks some. In the table there are around 2.1 million clones, about 93% of which are singletons. In the naive CD8 group, cells lacked CD45RO and were positively selected for CCR7, so terminally differentiated effector memory CD45RA+ cells were left out. The source material was naive CD8+ T cells from PBMCs. The receptors were gathered from a man younger than 30 in good health. Some clones in this sample may be carry-over from other donors' samples.

In regard to this clone: Other DNA sequences in this sample translate to the same CDR3. The rearrangement joins TRBV27 to TRBJ2-3; D is perhaps TRBD1 (6 bases). From germline, CDR1 is MNHEY and CDR2 SMNVEV (reference sequence). V lost 1 base and J 4 bases, leaving 9 bases between the germline ends. The CDR3 covers 14 residues. The CDR3: CASSLLGAADTQYF. The CDR3 bases are TGTGCCAGCAGTTTATTGGGGGCTGCAGATACGCAGTATTTT.

The chain recombines TRBV19 with TRBJ2-1; D not resolved. Looked up from germline, CDR1 is LNHDA and CDR2 is SQIVND (reference sequence). The CDR3 covers 13 residues. Trimming removed 6 bases at V and 6 bases at J, with 12 bases between. CDR3 coding DNA: TGTGCCAGTAGGATCGGAGTCAGCAATGAGCAGTTCTTC. It is translated as CASRIGVSNEQFF.

The chain carries TRBV29-1 and TRBJ2-1; a possible D gene is TRBD2 (6 bases). Trimming stripped 4 bases from V and 9 bases from J, with 16 bases between. CDR3 length equals 13 residues. Germline V gives CDR1 SQVTM, CDR2 ANQGSEA. The CDR3: CSVALDSGTEQFF. The CDR3, as DNA: TGCAGCGTTGCCCTGGATAGCGGTACTGAGCAGTTCTTC.

This chain uses TRBV27 with TRBJ2-1, with 12 positions matching TRBD2. There are 18 residues in the CDR3. Trimming at V came to 0 bases and at J to 2 bases, leaving 5 bases not matched to a gene. Germline V gene sequence: CDR1 MNHEY, CDR2 SMNVEV (reference sequence). The CDR3 loop is CASSLSPSGRAPYNEQFF. CDR3 nucleotide sequence: TGTGCCAGCAGTTTATCGCCTAGCGGGAGGGCCCCCTACAATGAGCAGTTCTTC.

This chain connects TRBV27 to TRBJ2-7, with D tentatively TRBD1 (5 bases). The V gene lost 0 bases and the J gene lost 3 bases, with 12 bases spanning the gap. The germline gives CDR1 MNHEY, CDR2 SMNVEV (reference sequence). The CDR3 totals 15 residues. CDR3 residues: CASSLSSKRGYEQYF. The DNA of the CDR3 is TGTGCCAGCAGTTTATCCTCGAAAAGGGGCTACGAGCAGTACTTC.

The chain has TRBV6-6 and TRBJ1-2, with 7 nucleotides matching TRBD1. The V segment lost 0 bases and the J segment 6 bases; nucleotides outside the gene matches: 4. This CDR3 comprises 14 residues. Germline V gene data show CDR1 as MNHNY and CDR2 as SVGAGI (reference sequence). CDR3 loop: CASSYSEGANGYTF. CDR3 in DNA: TGTGCCAGCAGTTACTCAGAGGGGGCTAATGGCTACACCTTC.

The J gene is TRBJ1-1, the V gene TRBV5-6, with D uncertain. This CDR3 region has 13 residues. CDR1 is SGHDT, CDR2 YYEEEE, per germline. V was shortened by 2 bases and J by 9 bases, with 14 bases between the two germline ends. CDR3 nucleotides: TGTGCCAGCAGCTTATACAGTGACTTAAAAGCTTTCTTT. Encoded protein: CASSLYSDLKAFF.